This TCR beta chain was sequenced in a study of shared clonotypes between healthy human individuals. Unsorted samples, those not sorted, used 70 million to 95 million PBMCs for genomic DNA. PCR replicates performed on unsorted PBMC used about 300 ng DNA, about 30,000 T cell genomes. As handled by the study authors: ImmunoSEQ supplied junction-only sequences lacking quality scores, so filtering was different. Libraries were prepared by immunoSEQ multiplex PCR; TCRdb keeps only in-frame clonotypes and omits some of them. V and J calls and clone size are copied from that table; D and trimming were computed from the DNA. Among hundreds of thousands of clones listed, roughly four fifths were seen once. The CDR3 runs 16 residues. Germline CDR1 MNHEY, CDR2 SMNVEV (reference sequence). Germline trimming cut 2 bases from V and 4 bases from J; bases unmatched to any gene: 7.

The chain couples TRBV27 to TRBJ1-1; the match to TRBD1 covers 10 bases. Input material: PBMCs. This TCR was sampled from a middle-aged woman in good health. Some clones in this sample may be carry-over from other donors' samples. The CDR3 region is CASSLSGTGVFTEAFF. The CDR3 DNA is TGTGCCAGCAGTTTAAGCGGGACAGGGGTTTTCACTGAAGCTTTCTTT.